This TCR beta chain originates from a study of cytomegalovirus exposure and HLA in healthy donors. Study results and limitations: Cytomegalovirus association was listed for about 160 TCR beta chains. V segments that were indistinguishable, TRBV6-2 and TRBV6-3 among them, were omitted from analysis. A later analysis by the authors found several of the most significant clusters apparently linked to common viral pathogens. It was shown in a later analysis that HLA-associated TCR beta chains were more clonally expanded than other, equally common chains.

It was with 60 Vbeta and 13 Jbeta primers that the PCR ran. The assay was immunoSEQ multiplex PCR, and TCRdb's table has in-frame clones only and misses some. The sample holds about 140,000 clones; 61% are singletons and the top ten take about 1.7%. With 1 base removed from V and 5 bases from J, the gap between germline ends came to 6 bases. The germline gives CDR1 MNHEY, CDR2 SMNVEV (reference sequence). The CDR3 length is 13 residues. This clone was counted a single time. The antigen remains undetermined. The chain is built from TRBV27 and TRBJ1-5; the D gene is possibly TRBD1 (5 bases). The sequencing sample was made of PBMCs. This sequence was found in a male donor in good health and CMV-seronegative. This chain's CDR3 is CASSLWGDQPQHF. DNA for the CDR3: TGTGCCAGCAGTTTATGGGGGGATCAGCCCCAGCATTTT.